The 14 T cell receptor beta chains reported below all come from one sample, sequenced in a study of vaccination effects on CD4 cells after COVID-19 (dated by TCRdb to the early 2020s). In the ViraFEST assay, PBMC were stimulated with viral peptide pools, and TCR sequencing was then used to find antigen-specific CD4+ T cell clonotypes based on their expansion. After less than 13 days of culture, CD4+ T cells were isolated with the EasySep CD4+ T cell isolation kit. PCR-confirmed SARS-CoV-2 infection had occurred in convalescent patients between March and December 2020, before the Alpha, Beta and Delta variants emerged in the United States. The protocol used for the library was the immunoSEQ multiplex PCR assay. TCRdb mirrors the immuneACCESS table, restricted to in-frame sequences. Some clones are absent from its copies; in checked studies, under half trace to an unresolved V gene, and the reason for the others is unknown. This sample lists about 27,000 clones; under 75% were detected once. Of the sample, more than 15% falls within the top ten clones.

Antigen specificity for these receptors is unknown. The source material was CD4+ T cells from PBMCs cultured with SARS-CoV-2 spike peptides, sampled before COVID-19 vaccination. Interpreted using the paper, the cell subset or site label stands for: SARS-CoV-2 spike overlapping peptide pool stimulation. These TCRs come from a human donor who had a prior SARS-CoV-2 infection.

V and J are TRBV15 and TRBJ2-7; D gene ambiguous. This CDR3 has 12 residues. The ends were cut back, 1 base at V and 5 bases at J, with 6 bases in the middle. Germline assignment: CDR1 LNHNV and CDR2 YYDKDF (reference sequence). In DNA form, the CDR3 reads TGTGCCACCAGCAGAGTCCCTAACGAGCAGTACTTC. Protein: CATSRVPNEQYF.

J is TRBJ2-1 and V is TRBV14, with 7 nucleotides matching TRBD2. CDR1 and CDR2 from the germline V gene are SGHDN and FVKESK. The J segment lost 2 bases and the V segment lost 0 bases, leaving 4 bases of the junction unmatched. This CDR3 is 16 amino acids long. CDR3 nucleotide sequence: TGTGCCAGCAGCCAAGATCTGGGGGGGACCTACAATGAGCAGTTCTTC. Amino acid sequence: CASSQDLGGTYNEQFF.

This rearrangement joins TRBV4-2 to TRBJ1-5; 9 bases are shared with TRBD1. V was clipped by 1 base and J by 4 bases; unmatched bases: 11. The CDR3 has 18 amino acids. CDR1 and CDR2 (germline): LGHNA, YNFKEQ. CDR3 amino acids: CASSQGVQGAVGNQPQHF. The DNA for the CDR3 is TGTGCCAGCAGCCAAGGGGTACAGGGGGCGGTGGGAAATCAGCCCCAGCATTTT.

The chain recombines TRBV6-2 or TRBV6-3 with TRBJ2-7; D is unclear. Between the trimmed V and J ends, which lost 6 bases and 6 bases, there was a span of 9 bases. The CDR3 has 11 residues. Germline CDR1 is MNHEY and CDR2 is SVGEGT. The CDR3 here is CASSSRSEQYF. CDR3 nucleotide sequence: TGTGCCAGCAGCTCACGGAGCGAGCAGTACTTC.

V gene TRBV4-1 combines with J gene TRBJ1-4; possible D gene TRBD1, 5 bases. In germline, CDR1 is MGHRA, CDR2 YSYEKL. The CDR3 covers 12 residues. Trimming left V 4 bases short and J 10 bases short, with 10 bases between. CDR3 DNA: TGCGCCAGCAGCCCGGTCGGGGGAAAACTGTTTTTT. As protein: CASSPVGGKLFF.

About this clone itself: Mismatch with germline at one junction end may stem from a read error. The chain joins TRBV7-7 to TRBJ2-7; TRBD1 agrees at 8 bases. The CDR3 has 13 residues. Germline V gene lookup returns CDR1 SSHAT and CDR2 FNYEAQ (reference sequence). The DNA of the CDR3 is TGTGCTAGCAGCCGGGACAGGTTTCACGAGCAGTACTTC. Amino acid sequence: CASSRDRFHEQYF.

DNA for the CDR3: TGCAGCGTATCGGTAGCGATTAACTATGGCTACACCTTC. It specifies CSVSVAINYGYTF. The rearrangement joins TRBV29-1 to TRBJ1-2; D is uncertain. CDR1 and CDR2 (germline): SQVTM, ANQGSEA. The CDR3 sequence is 13 residues long. Trimming removed 6 bases at V and 1 base at J, with 12 bases between.

This chain links TRBV4-3 with TRBJ2-5; D may match TRBD1 or TRBD2 (5 bases each). Germline CDR1 is LGHNA and CDR2 is YSLEER. V gave up 0 bases and J gave up 5 bases, with 10 bases separating them. CDR3 length: 14 amino acids. The CDR3 here is CASSQERGGETQYF. For the CDR3, the DNA is TGCGCCAGCAGCCAAGAAAGGGGCGGGGAGACCCAGTACTTC.

This clone was detected only a few times. The genes are TRBV19 and TRBJ1-1; D remains ambiguous. Looked up from germline, CDR1 is LNHDA and CDR2 is SQIVND (reference sequence). The CDR3 spans 14 residues. V was shortened by 5 bases and J by 5 bases, with 15 bases between the two germline ends. The CDR3 nucleotides read TGTGCCAGTAGTGTAAACTTCGGAGGGACTGAAGCTTTCTTT. Its protein product is CASSVNFGGTEAFF.

This chain joins TRBV2 and TRBJ2-7, with 11 bases that match TRBD1. The CDR3 loop spans 13 amino acids. Per the germline V gene, CDR1 is SNHLY and CDR2 is FYNNEI. J was trimmed by 6 bases and V by 7 bases; bases with no gene match: 5. CDR3 residues: CASNGQGAGEQYF. The CDR3, as DNA: TGTGCCAGCAACGGACAGGGGGCGGGCGAGCAGTACTTC.

The chain recombines TRBV27 with TRBJ1-1, with a tentative D call TRBD1 (5 bases). The V gene lost 6 bases and the J gene lost 6 bases, with 14 bases spanning the gap. The CDR3 loop spans 13 amino acids. From germline, CDR1 is MNHEY and CDR2 SMNVEV (reference sequence). Here the CDR3 reads CASRRSGGAEAFF. CDR3 coding DNA: TGTGCCAGCAGGAGGTCGGGAGGGGCTGAAGCTTTCTTT.

The chain recombines TRBV7-2 with TRBJ2-3; 12 nucleotides match TRBD2. Germline trimming cut 4 bases from V and 6 bases from J; bases unmatched to any gene: 11. The CDR3 runs to 17 residues. Germline V gene data show CDR1 as SGHTA and CDR2 as FQGNSA. For the CDR3, the DNA is TGTGCCAGCAGCTATGGGCTAGCGGGGGGGCGGCACGATACGCAGTATTTT. This gives the protein CASSYGLAGGRHDTQYF.

This chain uses TRBV6-5 with TRBJ1-2; D not resolved. Trimming cost V 6 bases and J 8 bases, with 16 bases left between them. This CDR3 is 13 amino acids long. The V gene's germline CDR1 is MNHEY and CDR2 SVGAGI. CDR3 nucleotides: TGTGCCAGCAGGGGGTGGTTTCCTGGAGGCTACACCTTC. Its translation: CASRGWFPGGYTF.

The chain employs TRBV6-5 and TRBJ1-2; TRBD1 is a possible D gene (5 bases). This CDR3 region has 16 residues. V lost 4 bases to trimming and J lost 2 bases, with 17 bases between them. Per germline, CDR1 MNHEY and CDR2 SVGAGI. The CDR3 DNA follows: TGTGCCAGCAGTTGGGGTTTTGGGGCTGCCAACTATGGCTACACCTTC. Translation: CASSWGFGAANYGYTF.